This TCR beta chain emerged from a study of blood T cell repertoires in COVID-19. Overall study context: Samples taken during acute and convalescent COVID-19 were collected in the United States, Italy and Spain.

The cohort comprised adults aged roughly 18 to 90 years residing in under 25 US areas. Cohort allocation depended upon clinical history that participants reported. In the source study's methods: Nucleated cell counts were estimated from reference gene primer amplification. TCRdb keeps only in-frame clones here, not all; method: immunoSEQ multiplex PCR. The DNA was the basis for D and trimming; V, J and clone size are from that table. Of 400,000 to 550,000 clones listed, roughly nine tenths were seen once; the top ten hold around 1.8%. This CDR3 is built from 14 residues. Germline loops: CDR1 LNHDA, CDR2 SQIVND (reference sequence). The ends lost 4 bases at V and 8 bases at J; junction bases unmatched: 7.

This clonotype was obtained from a woman aged 18-29 years with acute COVID-19. Sequencing was done on a sample of PBMCs or T cells enriched from blood (not recorded which). The chain has TRBV19 and TRBJ1-4, with 7 positions matching TRBD1. DNA for the CDR3: TGTGCCAGTAGTACCTCGACAGGGAGGGAAAAACTGTTTTTT. This codes for CASSTSTGREKLFF.